This T cell receptor (beta chain) was recorded in a study of blood T cells in healthy people across ages (dated by TCRdb to the mid-2010s). Some background on the complete study: In model experiments, template switching captured roughly one uniquely barcoded TCR beta cDNA molecule for every two T cells. The study measured age-related changes in TCR beta repertoire diversity using deep sequencing normalized with unique cDNA molecular identifiers. Four age groups were formed from the donors: young (average 16 years), middle-aged (approximately 39), aged (around 62) and long-lived (about 80). Using the same blood draw, the study looked at two additional independent replicas of 1 million unique cDNA reads for two donors, one aged 18 to 30 and the other aged 80 or older. The full study reports these points: Observed TCR beta diversity per million T cells fell roughly linearly with age, and a significant reduction was already apparent by age roughly 41. Estimates of total diversity based on one million sequenced T cells were regarded as lower bounds and as underestimates. A strong correlation was found between observed TCR beta diversity and the percentage of naive T cells measured by flow cytometry. The long-lived group showed more naive CD4+ T cells, fewer expanded clones and increased TCR diversity than the aged group, suggesting age selection. Because profiling used bulk unsorted PBMCs, naive and antigen-experienced compartments could not be compared conclusively. The CMV infection status of donors was not known, potentially confounding age-related changes in expanded clonotypes.

The CDR3 goes from the cysteine to the phenylalanine over 18 residues. CDR3 DNA is the only sequence kept; it has 54 bases, read in frame from the first base. Per the germline V gene, SGHTA is the CDR1 and FQGTGA is the CDR2. Compared with germline, V lacks 2 bases and J lacks 7 bases; bases without a gene match: 14. Donors were 39 systemically healthy Caucasian individuals from Russia aged 6 to 90 years. Ten milliliters of peripheral blood were drawn from each donor into EDTA-treated Vacutainer tubes. Ficoll-Paque density-gradient centrifugation was used to isolate PBMCs, with at least 6.5 million per sample. Total RNA, at least 6 micrograms per sample, was extracted from PBMCs with Trizol reagent. Naive CD45RAhigh/CD27high T cell percentages were measured by flow cytometry on a PBMC aliquot from every donor. Receptors were amplified or captured by 5' RACE. This sample was sequenced with an Illumina HiSeq 2500. A second PCR of roughly 6 to 11 cycles was run with a J-beta primer mix and a sample-barcoded 5' primer. A unique molecular identifier was introduced onto each TCR beta cDNA molecule by a template-switch 5' adaptor carrying 12 random nucleotides. Each sample yielded at least 2.5 million CDR3-containing paired-end reads. All of the RNA was converted into first-strand cDNA using the Mint cDNA synthesis kit, with a TRBC-specific oligonucleotide serving as the primer. After uracil-DNA glycosylase treatment, a first 18-cycle PCR used universal primers M1SS and BC2_uni_R on all cDNA. The published analysis was carried out like this. Normalization of each sample was performed by random selection of 1 million high-quality reads, each carrying a distinct molecular identifier. Reads with shared molecular identifiers were discarded instead of being binned into consensus sequences. MiTCR, set to a Q25 quality threshold and the strictest error-elimination algorithm, was used for CDR3 identification, clonotype clustering and error correction. A nonparametric unseen species model using Euler transformation provided a lower-bound estimate of total TCR beta diversity. TCRdb itself trimmed the public reads at Q25 with fastp, ran MiXCR and retained productive beta chains. Each entry is one CDR3 protein sequence, shown with its most common DNA and genes. TCRdb assigned the V and J calls; the authors' analysis was not used. This sample has around 800,000 distinct CDR3 sequences in its table, and around a quarter of those were observed once. Around 3% of the sample lies in the top ten.

A note on this clonotype: This clone's antigen is unknown. No much larger clone exists at a distance of one base, and base qualities are not known.

These records were also assigned to another study, of T cells of mothers and their children. As the second publication notes: Nine systemically healthy Caucasian individuals served as donors, namely three mothers together with their six children. cDNA synthesis used all of the extracted RNA, with roughly 1.5 ug of RNA in each 15 ul reaction. Sample barcodes and 2-4 random nucleotides were added via the M1S primer in the second PCR. More than 8 million TCR beta CDR3 reads were obtained from each mother, and millions of reads were obtained from each child. Thymic selection similarly shapes TCR recombination output in related and unrelated pairs, with minor effect from inherited differences. Normalized repertoire overlap was always found to be slightly, but never significantly, higher in related mother-child pairs than in unrelated mother-child pairs. With a sensitivity of approximately 100 clones per million clonotypes, no persistent microchimeric T cell clones were detected. To look for features that set related mother-child pairs apart from unrelated individuals, the researchers ran deep NGS to compare the TCR beta repertoires of mothers and children. Mothers averaged 40 +/- 4 years of age and children averaged about 10 +/- 4 years. Libraries were sequenced on Illumina HiSeq 2000 with 100+100 nt paired-end reads after adapter ligation with NEBNext reagents. To avoid cross-contamination, the mother libraries and the child libraries were prepared a month apart and sequenced in separate runs. Between roughly 500,000 and 2,300,000 distinct TCR beta clonotypes were identified per donor. Naive TCR beta clonotypes were estimated from low-frequency clonotypes matched to each donor's FACS-determined naive share, without sorting.

The receptor comes from a boy between 10 and 17 years old in good health. The specimen was blood. This chain joins TRBV7-3 to TRBJ2-1; TRBD2 matches 10 bases in the middle. CDR3 sequence: CASSLSPRERGGPNEQFF. The DNA reads as follows: TGTGCCAGCAGCTTATCCCCCCGGGAGCGGGGGGGTCCGAATGAGCAGTTCTTC.